This passage covers 13 T cell receptor beta chains from one sample sequenced in a study of T cells after yellow fever vaccination. TCRdb reanalysed the 5' RACE reads using MiXCR and keeps one entry per CDR3 protein. This sample yields 200,000 to 250,000 distinct CDR3 sequences, of which roughly 3% are seen a single time; approximately 3.5% belongs to the top ten. The specimen was CD4+ T cells sorted from PBMCs, collected 10 days after the yellow fever booster vaccination. The receptors shown here come from a man between 18 and 35 years old who received the YFV17D yellow fever vaccine.

The chain has TRBV6-5 and TRBJ2-7; D may be TRBD1 (6 bases). The germline gives CDR1 MNHEY, CDR2 SVGAGI. The CDR3 extends over 13 amino acids. Trimming cost V 5 bases and J 3 bases, with 11 bases left between them. The CDR3 sequence: CASSLDRRYEQYF. For the CDR3, the DNA is TGTGCCAGCAGTCTTGACAGGCGCTACGAGCAGTACTTC.

This clonotype was detected ten times or more. V and J are TRBV6-5 and TRBJ2-3; 8 bases agree with TRBD2. This CDR3 has 15 residues. Germline V gene data show CDR1 as MNHEY and CDR2 as SVGAGI. V lost 4 bases, J lost 3 bases, and 6 bases stayed unmatched. The CDR3 DNA reads TGTGCCAGCAGTTCCCCCGGGGGGGGAACAGATACGCAGTATTTT. Protein sequence: CASSSPGGGTDTQYF.

This clonotype was detected only a few times. The rearrangement joins TRBV7-2 to TRBJ2-1; 7 bases match TRBD2. The CDR3 has 18 residues. After removal of 1 base from V and 0 bases from J, the junction contained 9 bases not matched to a gene. The germline gives CDR1 SGHTA, CDR2 FQGNSA. CDR3 in DNA: TGTGCCAGCAGCTTAGATCCTAGCGGAACCAGCTCCTACAATGAGCAGTTCTTC. Translated: CASSLDPSGTSSYNEQFF.

In its sample, this clonotype was seen many times. This sequence joins TRBV7-2 and TRBJ2-5; the D gene is possibly TRBD1 (5 bases). This CDR3 is 15 amino acids long. Germline CDR1 and CDR2: SGHTA and FQGNSA. Trimming cost V 1 base and J 5 bases, with 14 bases left between them. The CDR3: CASSLGVARGETQYF. In nucleotides, the CDR3 is TGTGCCAGCAGCTTAGGAGTAGCAAGGGGTGAGACCCAGTACTTC.

The rearrangement uses TRBV12-3 or TRBV12-4 and TRBJ1-5; D gene ambiguous. This CDR3 has 15 residues. Trimming stripped 3 bases from V and 5 bases from J, with 14 bases between. CDR3 DNA: TGTGCCAGCAGTTTGCGGGCTTCGGGATATCAGCCCCAGCATTTT. The encoded protein is CASSLRASGYQPQHF.

The rearrangement uses TRBV10-3 and TRBJ2-1, with D possibly matching TRBD1 (6 bases). V shed 6 bases and J shed 0 bases, with 9 bases lying between them. Germline V gene lookup returns CDR1 ENHRY and CDR2 SYGVKD. This CDR3 region has 14 residues. The CDR3 sequence: CAIRGQFSYNEQFF. Here the CDR3 DNA reads TGTGCCATCAGAGGACAGTTCTCCTACAATGAGCAGTTCTTC.

The chain links TRBV7-9 to TRBJ2-3; maybe TRBD1 (6 bases). This CDR3 contains 15 residues. Per the germline V gene, CDR1 is SEHNR and CDR2 is FQNEAQ (reference sequence). V was trimmed by 3 bases and J by 2 bases, leaving 12 bases between them. This CDR3 is CASSFGTLDTDTQYF. Written as DNA, the CDR3 is TGTGCCAGCAGCTTCGGGACACTAGACACAGATACGCAGTATTTT.

This clonotype showed up many times. V usage is TRBV12-3 or TRBV12-4 and J usage is TRBJ1-1; D possibly corresponds to TRBD1 (6 bases). V was pared by 3 bases and J by 7 bases, with 12 bases between. This CDR3 comprises 13 residues. Written as DNA, the CDR3 is TGTGCCAGCAGTTTTTTACAGGGCGGTGAAGCTTTCTTT. This sequence encodes CASSFLQGGEAFF.

This clonotype was counted only a few times. J is TRBJ2-1 and V is TRBV19; the D gene is possibly TRBD2 (6 bases). The germline gives CDR1 LNHDA, CDR2 SQIVND (reference sequence). This CDR3 is 17 amino acids long. V lost 4 bases to trimming and J lost 0 bases, with 16 bases between them. The CDR3 here is CASSTTWGVSSYNEQFF. The CDR3, as DNA: TGTGCCAGTAGTACTACTTGGGGGGTCAGCTCCTACAATGAGCAGTTCTTC.

This clonotype was counted many times. This chain uses TRBV12-3 or TRBV12-4 with TRBJ1-4; no definite D call. The CDR3 contains 16 residues. Between the trimmed V and J ends, which lost 7 bases and 0 bases, there was a span of 15 bases. The CDR3 region is CASKKRAGPTNEKLFF. The CDR3 DNA reads as TGTGCCAGCAAAAAAAGGGCGGGCCCAACTAATGAAAAACTGTTTTTT.

The V call is TRBV18, the J call TRBJ2-7; no definite D call. Germline V gene data show CDR1 as KGHSH and CDR2 as LQKENI. CDR3 length: 12 amino acids. With 3 bases removed from V and 4 bases from J, the gap between germline ends came to 7 bases. The chain's CDR3 is CASSPDLYEQYF. In nucleotides, the CDR3 is TGTGCCAGCTCACCCGACTTGTACGAGCAGTACTTC.

This clonotype came up a few times. The chain employs TRBV5-1 and TRBJ1-1; TRBD1 might be the D (5 bases). Trimming shortened V by 0 bases and J by 5 bases, and 14 bases separated the two germline ends. CDR1 SGHRS and CDR2 YFSETQ come from the germline V gene. CDR3 length: 15 residues. DNA for the CDR3: TGCGCCAGCAGCTTGGCCCAGGGTGGGATAACTGAAGCTTTCTTT. Its protein is CASSLAQGGITEAFF. The whole variable domain, filled in from reference TRBV5-1 and TRBJ1-1, reads KAGVTQTPRYLIKTRGQQVTLSCSPISGHRSVSWYQQTPGQGLQFLFEYFSETQRNKGNFPGRFSGRQFSNSRSEMNVSTLELGDSALYLCASSLAQGGITEAFFGQGTRLTVV.

This clonotype has ten or more counts. This sequence joins TRBV5-1 and TRBJ1-6; TRBD1 is a possible D gene (5 bases). The CDR3 has 14 amino acids. Germline V gene sequence: CDR1 SGHRS, CDR2 YFSETQ. The V and J ends lost 0 bases and 8 bases respectively, with 9 bases between them. CDR3 protein: CASSLAARDSPLHF. CDR3 DNA sequence: TGCGCCAGCAGCTTGGCCGCCAGGGATTCACCCCTCCACTTT.